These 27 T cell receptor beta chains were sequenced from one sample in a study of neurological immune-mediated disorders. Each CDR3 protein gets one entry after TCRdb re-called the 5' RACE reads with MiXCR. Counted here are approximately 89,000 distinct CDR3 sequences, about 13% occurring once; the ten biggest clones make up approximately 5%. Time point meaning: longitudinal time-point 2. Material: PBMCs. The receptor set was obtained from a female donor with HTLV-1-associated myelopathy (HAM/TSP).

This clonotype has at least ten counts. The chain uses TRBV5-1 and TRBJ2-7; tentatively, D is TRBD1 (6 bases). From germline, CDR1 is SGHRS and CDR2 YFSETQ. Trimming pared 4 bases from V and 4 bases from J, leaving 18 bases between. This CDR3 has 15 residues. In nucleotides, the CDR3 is TGCGCCAGCAGCGAGATCGGGACACAGATTTACGAGCAGTACTTC. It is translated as CASSEIGTQIYEQYF.

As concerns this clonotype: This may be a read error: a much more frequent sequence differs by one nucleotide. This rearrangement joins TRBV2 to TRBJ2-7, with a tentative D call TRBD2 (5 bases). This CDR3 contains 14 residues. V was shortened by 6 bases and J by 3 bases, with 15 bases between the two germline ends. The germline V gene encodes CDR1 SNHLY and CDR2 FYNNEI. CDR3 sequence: CASRAGIGIYEQYF. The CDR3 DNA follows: TGTGCCAGCAGGGCCGGGATAGGGATCTACGAGCAGTACTTC.

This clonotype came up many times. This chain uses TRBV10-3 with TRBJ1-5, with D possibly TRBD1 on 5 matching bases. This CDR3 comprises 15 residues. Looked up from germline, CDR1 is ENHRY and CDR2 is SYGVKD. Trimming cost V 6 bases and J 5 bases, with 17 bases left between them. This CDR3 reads CAIREGPGLYQPQHF. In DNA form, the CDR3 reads TGTGCCATCAGGGAGGGACCTGGGTTATATCAGCCCCAGCATTTT.

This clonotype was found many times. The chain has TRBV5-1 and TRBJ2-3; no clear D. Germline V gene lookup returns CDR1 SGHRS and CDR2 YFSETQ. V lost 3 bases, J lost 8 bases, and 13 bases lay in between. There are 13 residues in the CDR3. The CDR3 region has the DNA TGCGCCAGCAGCTCCGAGGCCAGTGGTACGCAGTATTTT. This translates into CASSSEASGTQYF.

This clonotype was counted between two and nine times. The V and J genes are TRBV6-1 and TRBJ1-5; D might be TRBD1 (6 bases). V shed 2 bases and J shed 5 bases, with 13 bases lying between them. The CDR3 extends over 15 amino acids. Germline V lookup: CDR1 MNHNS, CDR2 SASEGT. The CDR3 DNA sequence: TGTGCCAGCAGTGAAATCGGGGGGCGGGATCAGCCCCAGCATTTT. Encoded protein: CASSEIGGRDQPQHF.

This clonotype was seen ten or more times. The DNA of the CDR3 is TGTGCCATCAGTGAGTCGAGAGAGACCCAGTACTTC. As protein: CAISESRETQYF. The chain couples TRBV10-3 to TRBJ2-5, with D uncertain. Germline V gene sequence: CDR1 ENHRY, CDR2 SYGVKD. V gave up 0 bases and J gave up 4 bases, with 3 bases separating them. The CDR3 runs to 12 residues.

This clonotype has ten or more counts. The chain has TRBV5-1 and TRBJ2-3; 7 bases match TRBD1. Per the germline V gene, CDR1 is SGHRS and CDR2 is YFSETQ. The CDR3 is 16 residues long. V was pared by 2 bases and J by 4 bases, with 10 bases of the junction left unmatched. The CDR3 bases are TGCGCCAGCAGCTTCGTAGGTTCGCAGGGGGCAGATACGCAGTATTTT. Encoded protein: CASSFVGSQGADTQYF.

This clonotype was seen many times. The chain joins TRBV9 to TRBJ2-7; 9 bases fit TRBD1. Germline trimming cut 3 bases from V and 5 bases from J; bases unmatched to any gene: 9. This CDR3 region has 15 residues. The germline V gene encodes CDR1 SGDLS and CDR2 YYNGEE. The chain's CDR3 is CASSGRGQGFNEQYF. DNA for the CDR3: TGTGCCAGCAGCGGAAGGGGACAGGGTTTCAACGAGCAGTACTTC. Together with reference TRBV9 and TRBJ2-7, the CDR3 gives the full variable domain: DSGVTQTPKHLITATGQRVTLRCSPRSGDLSVYWYQQSLDQGLQFLIQYYNGEERAKGNILERFSAQQFPDLHSELNLSSLELGDSALYFCASSGRGQGFNEQYFGPGTRLTVT.

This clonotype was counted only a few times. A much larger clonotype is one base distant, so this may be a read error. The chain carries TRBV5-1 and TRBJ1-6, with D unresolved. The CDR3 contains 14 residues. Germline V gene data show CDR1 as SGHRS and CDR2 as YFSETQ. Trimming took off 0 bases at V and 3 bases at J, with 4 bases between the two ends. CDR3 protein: CASSLGDYNSPLHF. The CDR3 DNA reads TGCGCCAGCAGCTTGGGGGACTATAATTCACCCCTCCACTTT.

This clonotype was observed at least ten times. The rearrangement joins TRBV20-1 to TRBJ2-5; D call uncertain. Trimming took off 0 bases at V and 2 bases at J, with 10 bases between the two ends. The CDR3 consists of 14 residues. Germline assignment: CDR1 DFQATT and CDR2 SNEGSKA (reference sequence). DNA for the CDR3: TGCAGTGCTAGAGATGTGGCCAGACAAGAGACCCAGTACTTC. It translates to CSARDVARQETQYF.

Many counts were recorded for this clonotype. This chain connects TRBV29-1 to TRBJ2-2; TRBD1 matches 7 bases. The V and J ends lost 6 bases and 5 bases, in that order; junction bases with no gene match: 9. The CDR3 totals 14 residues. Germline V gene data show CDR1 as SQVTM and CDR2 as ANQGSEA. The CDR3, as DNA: TGCAGCGTATGGGGGACAGCGACAACCGGGGAGCTGTTTTTT. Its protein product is CSVWGTATTGELFF.

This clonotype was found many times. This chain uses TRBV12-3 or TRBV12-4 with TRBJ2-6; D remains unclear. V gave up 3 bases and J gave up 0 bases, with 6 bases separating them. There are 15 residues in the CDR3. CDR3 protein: CASSFAVSGANVLTF. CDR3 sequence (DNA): TGTGCCAGCAGTTTCGCAGTCTCTGGGGCCAACGTCCTGACTTTC.

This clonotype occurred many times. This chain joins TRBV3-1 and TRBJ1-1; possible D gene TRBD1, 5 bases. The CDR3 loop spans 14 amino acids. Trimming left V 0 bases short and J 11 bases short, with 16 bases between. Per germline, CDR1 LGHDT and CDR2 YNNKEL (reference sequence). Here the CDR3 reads CASSQDLWGSRAFF. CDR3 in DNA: TGTGCCAGCAGCCAAGATCTTTGGGGGTCGAGGGCTTTCTTT.

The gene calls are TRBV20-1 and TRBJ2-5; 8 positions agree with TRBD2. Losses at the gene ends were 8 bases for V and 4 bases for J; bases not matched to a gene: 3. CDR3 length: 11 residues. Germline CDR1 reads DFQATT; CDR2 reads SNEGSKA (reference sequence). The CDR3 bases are TGCAGTCGGGGGGGCAGAGAGACCCAGTACTTC. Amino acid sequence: CSRGGRETQYF.

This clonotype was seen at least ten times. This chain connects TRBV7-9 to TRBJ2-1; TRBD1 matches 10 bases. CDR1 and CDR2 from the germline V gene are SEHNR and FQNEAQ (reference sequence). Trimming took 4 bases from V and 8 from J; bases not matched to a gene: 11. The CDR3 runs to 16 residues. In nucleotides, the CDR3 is TGTGCCAGCAGCTCGTCCCCATGGACAGGGGGTGATGAGCAGTTCTTC. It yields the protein CASSSSPWTGGDEQFF.

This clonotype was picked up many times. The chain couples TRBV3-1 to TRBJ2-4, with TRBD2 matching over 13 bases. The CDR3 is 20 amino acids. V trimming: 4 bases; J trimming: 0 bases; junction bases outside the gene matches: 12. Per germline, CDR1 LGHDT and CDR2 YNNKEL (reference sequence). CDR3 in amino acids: CASSLTRRLAGGLAKNIQYF. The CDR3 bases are TGTGCCAGCAGCCTCACCCGGAGACTAGCGGGGGGCCTAGCCAAAAACATTCAGTACTTC.

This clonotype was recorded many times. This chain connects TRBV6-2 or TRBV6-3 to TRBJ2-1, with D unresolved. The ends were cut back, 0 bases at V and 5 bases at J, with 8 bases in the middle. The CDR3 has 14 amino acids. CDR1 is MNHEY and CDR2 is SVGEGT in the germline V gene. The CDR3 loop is CASSYSSSNNEQFF. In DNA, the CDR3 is TGTGCCAGCAGTTACTCGAGCAGTAACAATGAGCAGTTCTTC.

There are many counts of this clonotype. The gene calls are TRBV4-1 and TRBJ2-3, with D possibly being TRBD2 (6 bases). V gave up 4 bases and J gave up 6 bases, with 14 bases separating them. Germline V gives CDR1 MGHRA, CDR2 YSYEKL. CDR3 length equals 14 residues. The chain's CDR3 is CASSPSGESDTQYF. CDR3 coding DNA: TGCGCCAGCAGCCCTTCGGGGGAGTCCGATACGCAGTATTTT.

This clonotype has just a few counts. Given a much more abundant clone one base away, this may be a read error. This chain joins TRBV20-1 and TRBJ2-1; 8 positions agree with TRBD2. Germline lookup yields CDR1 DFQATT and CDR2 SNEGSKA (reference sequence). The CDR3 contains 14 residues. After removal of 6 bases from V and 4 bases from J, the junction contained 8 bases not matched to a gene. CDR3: CSAGWTSSYNEQFF. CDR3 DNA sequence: TGCAGTGCGGGATGGACTAGCTCTTACAATGAGCAGTTCTTC.

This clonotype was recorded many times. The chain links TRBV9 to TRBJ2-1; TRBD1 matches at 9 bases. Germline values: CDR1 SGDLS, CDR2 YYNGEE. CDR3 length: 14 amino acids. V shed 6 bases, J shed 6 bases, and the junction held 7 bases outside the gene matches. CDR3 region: CASTERTGANEQFF. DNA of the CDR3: TGTGCCAGCACAGAGAGGACAGGGGCCAATGAGCAGTTCTTC.

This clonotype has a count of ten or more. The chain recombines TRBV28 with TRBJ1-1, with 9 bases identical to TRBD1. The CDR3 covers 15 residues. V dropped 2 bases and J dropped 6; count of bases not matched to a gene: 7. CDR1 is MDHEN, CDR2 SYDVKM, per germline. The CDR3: CASSLGQGPIAEAFF. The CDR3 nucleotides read TGTGCCAGCAGTTTAGGACAGGGGCCTATTGCTGAAGCTTTCTTT.

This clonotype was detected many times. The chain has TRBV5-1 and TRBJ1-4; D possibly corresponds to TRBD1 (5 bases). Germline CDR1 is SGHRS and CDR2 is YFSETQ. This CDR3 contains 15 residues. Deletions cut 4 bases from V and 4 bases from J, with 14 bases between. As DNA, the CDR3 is TGCGCCAGCAGCGTCTTGACAGCCGATAATGAAAAACTGTTTTTT. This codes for CASSVLTADNEKLFF.

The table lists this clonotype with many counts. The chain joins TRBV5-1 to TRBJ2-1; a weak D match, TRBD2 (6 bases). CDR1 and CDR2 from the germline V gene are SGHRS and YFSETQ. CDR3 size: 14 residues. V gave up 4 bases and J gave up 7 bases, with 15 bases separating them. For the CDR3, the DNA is TGCGCCAGCAGCCTGACGGGACTGAGAAATGAGCAGTTCTTC. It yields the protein CASSLTGLRNEQFF.

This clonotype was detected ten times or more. DNA of the CDR3: TGCAGTGCTAGTTTAGATACGCAGTATTTT. This encodes CSASLDTQYF. The chain couples TRBV20-1 to TRBJ2-3, with unresolved D. Trimming took off 3 bases at V and 5 bases at J, with 3 bases between the two ends. The CDR3 is 10 residues long. From germline, CDR1 is DFQATT and CDR2 SNEGSKA (reference sequence).

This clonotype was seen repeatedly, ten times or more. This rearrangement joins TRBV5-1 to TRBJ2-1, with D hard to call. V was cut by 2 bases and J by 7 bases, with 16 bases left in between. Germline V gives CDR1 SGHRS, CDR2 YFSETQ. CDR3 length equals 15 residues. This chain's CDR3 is CASSLGLDRSNEQFF. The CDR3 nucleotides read TGCGCCAGCAGCTTAGGGTTGGATCGTTCAAATGAGCAGTTCTTC.

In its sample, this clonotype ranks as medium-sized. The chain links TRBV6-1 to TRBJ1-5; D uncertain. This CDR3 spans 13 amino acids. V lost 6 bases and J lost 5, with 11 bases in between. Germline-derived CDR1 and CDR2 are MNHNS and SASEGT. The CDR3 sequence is CASRSAPDQPQHF. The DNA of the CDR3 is TGTGCCAGCAGGTCGGCCCCGGATCAGCCCCAGCATTTT.

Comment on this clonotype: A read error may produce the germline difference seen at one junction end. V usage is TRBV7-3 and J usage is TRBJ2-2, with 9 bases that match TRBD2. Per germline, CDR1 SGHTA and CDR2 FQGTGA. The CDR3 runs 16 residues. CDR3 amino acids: CANSLGLAGITGELFF. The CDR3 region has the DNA TGTGCCAACAGCTTAGGGCTAGCGGGGATCACCGGGGAGCTATTTTTT.